The subject of this entry is one T cell receptor beta chain. It lacks a known antigen. No quality values exist for individual bases; no much larger clone is one base distant. Deletion took 6 bases off V and 4 bases off J, with a span of 16 bases between the germline ends. CDR1 and CDR2, per the germline V gene (reference sequence), are MNHEY and SMNVEV. The CDR3 runs 16 residues from the cysteine to the phenylalanine. Only the CDR3 DNA stays, 48 bases, in frame from base 1. The sample comes from a study of T-cell memory formation after mild COVID-19 (dated by TCRdb to the early 2020s). For the wider study: TCR sequence clusters from the two donors were largely donor specific. Longitudinal TCRalpha and TCRbeta repertoire sequencing tracked T-cell clones expanding and contracting after mild COVID-19 in two donors. The cohort comprised two young, previously healthy adult volunteers, one female and one male.

The paper as a whole reports these results and caveats: Some responding clones were found in pre-infection memory, which suggests that pre-existing cross-reactive memory T cells took part in the SARS-CoV-2 response. Contracting CD4+ clones turned up mainly in the CM and EM memory subsets, whereas EMRA was where CD8+ clones were enriched. The second-wave clones that peaked on day 37 were not confirmed to be SARS-CoV-2 specific. Only a couple of mild cases were covered in the study, and larger cohorts including severe cases with pre-infection samples were considered necessary. From day 15 to 85, contracting clones showed balanced CD4/CD8 phenotypes, whereas a second wave of clones that expanded from day 15 to 37 leaned towards CD4+.

Ficoll-Paque density gradient centrifugation was used to isolate PBMCs. Sequencing instrument: Illumina NovaSeq 6000. TCRalpha and TCRbeta cDNA libraries were constructed by 5'RACE with constant-segment primers, with sample barcodes and unique molecular identifiers being introduced. Trizol reagent was used to extract RNA from every sample. Amplification of the libraries took two PCR steps, and the second step added a second sample barcode plus Illumina TruSeq adapters. Sequencing of libraries was performed on an Illumina NovaSeq with 2 x 150 bp paired-end reads. The authors processed their data as follows. With migec v1.2.7, reads were demultiplexed and then collapsed into UMI-guided consensus sequences. Using mixcr v2.1.11, UMI consensuses were aligned to TRA and TRB V and J templates and then assembled into clonotypes. Clonotypes were classified as expanded or contracted when called significant by both edgeR and NoisET, with noise models trained on biological replicates. For edgeR calls, the thresholds were a false discovery rate-adjusted p below 0.01 and a log2 fold-change of 1. As an exploratory analysis of dynamics, max-normalized trajectories of the 1000 most abundant clonotypes were examined by PCA with hierarchical clustering. Separately sequenced CD4+ and CD8+ repertoires were used to assign a CD4 or CD8 phenotype to each responding clone. Using fastp at Q25 and MiXCR, TCRdb reprocessed the public reads and kept productive beta chains. One record per CDR3 amino acid sequence lists the most common genes and DNA. The V and J calls shown here were made by TCRdb, not taken from the authors' results. The sample table lists about 180,000 distinct CDR3 sequences, approximately 17% of them with a count of one. Clones ranked in the top ten supply approximately 4% of the sample.

The sequence links TRBV27 to TRBJ2-6; the D segment could be TRBD2, given 7 matching bases. This TCR was recovered from a man aged 18 to 30 who had mild COVID-19 (a few samples of this study predate the infection). The sample titles of this study are shuffled in the database, so cell type and time point are left out; the donor was told from shared clones. Sequenced: PBMCs or a T cell subset sorted from them (not recorded which). The CDR3: CASRRGGPSGANVLTF. The sequenced DNA is TGTGCCAGCAGGAGGGGGGGCCCCTCCGGGGCCAACGTCCTGACTTTC.